The clone carrying this T cell receptor (beta chain) was found a few times. Its specificity is unknown. Germline lookup yields CDR1 SEHNR and CDR2 FQNEAQ (reference sequence). CDR3 length: 17 amino acids. Using a J-beta primer mix together with a sample-barcoded 5' primer, a second PCR was run for roughly 6 to 12 cycles. Via MiXCR, TCRdb re-called the 5' RACE reads, giving one row per CDR3 protein. Found here are more than 650,000 distinct CDR3 sequences, around a fifth of them singletons; the top ten hold under 25%. This sample was taken from a study of blood T cells in healthy people across ages. General study findings and limits: It was the long-lived donors that had more naive CD4+ cells and higher diversity than aged donors.

Sequences were obtained from blood. The TCR comes from a man aged 65 to 85 in good health. The chain employs TRBV7-9 and TRBJ2-7; the match to TRBD2 covers 10 bases. The DNA end lines up better with TRBJ2-1; the J call may be wrong. CDR3 sequence: CASSLGAGTSDYNEQFF. The DNA for the CDR3 is TGTGCCAGCAGCTTAGGCGCCGGGACTAGCGACTACAATGAGCAGTTCTTC.